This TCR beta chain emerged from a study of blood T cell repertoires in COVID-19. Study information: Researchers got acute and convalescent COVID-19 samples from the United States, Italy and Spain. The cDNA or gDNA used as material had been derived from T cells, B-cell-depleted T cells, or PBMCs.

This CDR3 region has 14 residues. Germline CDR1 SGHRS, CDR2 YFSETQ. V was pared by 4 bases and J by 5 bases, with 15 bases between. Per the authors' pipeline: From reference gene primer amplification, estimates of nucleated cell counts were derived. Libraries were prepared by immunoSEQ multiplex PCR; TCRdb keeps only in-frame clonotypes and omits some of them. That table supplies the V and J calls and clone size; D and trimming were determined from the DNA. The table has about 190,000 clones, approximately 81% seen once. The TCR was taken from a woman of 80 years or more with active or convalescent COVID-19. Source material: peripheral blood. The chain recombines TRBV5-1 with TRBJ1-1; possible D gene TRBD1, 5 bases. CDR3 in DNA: TGCGCCAGCAGCCCCCCCCAGGGAGGGACTGAAGCTTTCTTT. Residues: CASSPPQGGTEAFF.